This T cell receptor beta chain appears in the sequencing data of a study of control samples from healthy donors and cancer patients. Sequenced by immunoSEQ multiplex PCR; TCRdb stores in-frame clones only, minus some. The data contain approximately 130,000 clones, approximately 87% of them singletons. CDR1 is MNHNS and CDR2 is SASEGT in the germline V gene. The CDR3 runs 14 residues. Trimming removed 3 bases at V and 13 bases at J, with 18 bases between. This receptor was obtained from a man between 25 and 39 years old in good health. The chain uses TRBV6-1 and TRBJ1-4; D may be TRBD1 (5 bases). Sequencing used blood. DNA for the CDR3: TGTGCCAGCAGTGAGCGGGGACGAGTTTTGAGACTGTTTTTT. It encodes CASSERGRVLRLFF.